What follows are 20 T cell receptor beta chains derived from one specimen sequenced in a study of blood T cell repertoires in COVID-19. The method was immunoSEQ multiplex PCR; TCRdb's version includes in-frame clones alone and lacks a portion of them. The profile covers roughly 250,000 clones, with approximately 84% appearing a single time and under 5% taken by the ten largest. The sequencing input was peripheral blood. These receptors all stem from a man aged 45 to 65 with acute or convalescent COVID-19.

The chain joins TRBV5-1 to TRBJ1-4; 7 nucleotides line up with TRBD1. CDR3 length: 15 amino acids. The J segment lost 7 bases and the V segment lost 4 bases, leaving 10 bases of the junction unmatched. Germline V lookup: CDR1 SGHRS, CDR2 YFSETQ. The CDR3 nucleotides read TGCGCCAGCAGCCATCTTGAAGGGGGCGGTGAAAAACTGTTTTTT. Protein: CASSHLEGGGEKLFF.

The chain combines TRBV19 with TRBJ1-5; D not certain. The V end was cut by 6 bases, the J end by 4 bases, with 16 bases between. CDR3 length: 15 amino acids. CDR1 is LNHDA and CDR2 is SQIVND in the germline V gene (reference sequence). The CDR3 bases are TGTGCCAGTAGGGCGGGCGGGCAGGAGAATCAGCCCCAGCATTTT. It is translated as CASRAGGQENQPQHF. Complete variable domain (other parts from reference TRBV19 and TRBJ1-5): DGGITQSPKYLFRKEGQNVTLSCEQNLNHDAMYWYRQDPGQGLRLIYYSQIVNDFQKGDIAEGYSVSREKKESFPLTVTSAQKNPTAFYLCASRAGGQENQPQHFGDGTRLSIL.

This clone has a single count. This chain joins TRBV4-1 and TRBJ2-1; weak D call: TRBD2 (5 bases). Germline CDR1 reads MGHRA; CDR2 reads YSYEKL. This CDR3 is built from 12 residues. V dropped 2 bases and J dropped 11 bases, with 10 bases sitting between them. CDR3 nucleotides: TGCGCCAGCAGCCAACTCGGGAATAAGCAGTTCTTC. This codes for CASSQLGNKQFF.

V usage is TRBV27 and J usage is TRBJ2-7; D is uncertain. Looked up from germline, CDR1 is MNHEY and CDR2 is SMNVEV (reference sequence). CDR3 size: 15 residues. V was trimmed by 0 bases and J by 2 bases, leaving 11 bases between them. CDR3 sequence reads: CASSLSTIGPYEQYF. The CDR3 bases are TGTGCCAGCAGTTTATCGACGATTGGGCCCTACGAGCAGTACTTC.

V gene TRBV7-9 combines with J gene TRBJ1-2; TRBD1 is a possible D gene (5 bases). The CDR3 spans 13 residues. Per the germline V gene, CDR1 is SEHNR and CDR2 is FQNEAQ (reference sequence). The germline V and J ends were trimmed by 4 bases and 3 bases, with 9 bases remaining between them. The CDR3 loop is CASSYPGYYGYTF. DNA for the CDR3: TGTGCCAGCAGCTACCCAGGGTACTATGGCTACACCTTC. Variable domain in full (rest from reference TRBV7-9 and TRBJ1-2): DTGVSQNPRHKITKRGQNVTFRCDPISEHNRLYWYRQTLGQGPEFLTYFQNEAQLEKSRLLSDRFSAERPKGSFSTLEIQRTEQGDSAMYLCASSYPGYYGYTFGSGTRLTVV.

The chain recombines TRBV7-2 with TRBJ2-1; D remains unclear. Deletions cut 5 bases from V and 1 base from J, with 3 bases between. The germline V gene has CDR1 SGHTA and CDR2 FQGNSA. The CDR3 runs to 12 residues. As DNA, the CDR3 is TGTGCCAGCAGCCTGTCCTACAATGAGCAGTTCTTC. It codes for CASSLSYNEQFF.

The V and J genes are TRBV28 and TRBJ2-7; 9 bases align to TRBD2. This CDR3 is 16 amino acids long. Germline V gene sequence: CDR1 MDHEN, CDR2 SYDVKM. J was trimmed by 6 bases and V by 5 bases; bases with no gene match: 14. The CDR3 DNA is TGTGCCAGCAGTCAAACGGGACTAGCAGTGACGGGCGAGCAGTACTTC. It translates to CASSQTGLAVTGEQYF.

This clone showed up just once. Here the CDR3 reads CASRQGRSNQPQHF. CDR3 nucleotide sequence: TGTGCCAGCAGACAGGGACGCAGCAATCAGCCCCAGCATTTT. The V and J genes are TRBV2 and TRBJ1-5, with a possible D match to TRBD1 (6 bases). The V end was cut by 6 bases, the J end by 1 base, with 10 bases between. The germline V gene has CDR1 SNHLY and CDR2 FYNNEI. The CDR3 is 14 amino acids.

This chain links TRBV6-5 with TRBJ1-6; TRBD1 aligns across 8 bases. With 10 bases clipped from V and 6 bases from J, the junction kept 5 bases outside the gene matches. The CDR3 runs to 13 residues. Germline CDR1 is MNHEY and CDR2 is SVGAGI. The CDR3 DNA reads TGTGCCACCCGGGACAGGCTTAATTCACCCCTCCACTTT. The encoded protein is CATRDRLNSPLHF.

V usage is TRBV29-1 and J usage is TRBJ2-2; a possible D gene is TRBD1 (6 bases). The V and J ends lost 4 bases and 1 base respectively, with 10 bases between them. Germline V gene lookup returns CDR1 SQVTM and CDR2 ANQGSEA. There are 14 residues in the CDR3. The CDR3 region is CSVGQVMNTGELFF. The DNA of the CDR3 is TGCAGCGTTGGACAGGTGATGAACACCGGGGAGCTGTTTTTT.

The CDR3, as DNA: TGCAGTGCTAGTAAGCGGGACGGATTCTCCTCTGGGGCCAACGTCCTGACTTTC. As protein: CSASKRDGFSSGANVLTF. The chain combines TRBV20-1 with TRBJ2-6; 7 positions agree with TRBD2. Trimming cost V 3 bases and J 0 bases; bases outside gene matches: 11. The CDR3 totals 18 residues. Germline V lookup: CDR1 DFQATT, CDR2 SNEGSKA (reference sequence).

CDR3 coding DNA: TGCGCCAGCAGCCTCTCGGGAGACTTCAACACTGAAGCTTTCTTT. Protein product: CASSLSGDFNTEAFF. The chain uses TRBV4-1 and TRBJ1-1; no definite D call. The CDR3 sequence is 15 residues long. V lost 4 bases to trimming and J lost 2 bases, with 14 bases between them. Germline V gene sequence: CDR1 MGHRA, CDR2 YSYEKL.

V and J are TRBV5-6 and TRBJ2-5, with 13 bases identical to TRBD2. The trim removed 0 bases at V and 5 bases at J, leaving 7 bases unmatched. This CDR3 is built from 17 residues. The germline V gene encodes CDR1 SGHDT and CDR2 YYEEEE. The CDR3: CASSLGGLAGVVETQYF. As DNA, the CDR3 is TGTGCCAGCAGCTTGGGCGGACTAGCGGGAGTGGTTGAGACCCAGTACTTC.

J is TRBJ1-3 and V is TRBV28, with D perhaps matching TRBD1 (5 bases). V shed 3 bases and J shed 4 bases, with 13 bases lying between them. The CDR3 contains 15 residues. Per germline, CDR1 MDHEN and CDR2 SYDVKM. The DNA for the CDR3 is TGTGCCAGCAGTTTGGGGGGAAACAGAGGAAACACCATATATTTT. It specifies CASSLGGNRGNTIYF.

The chain uses TRBV10-3 and TRBJ1-6; no clear D. Germline assignment: CDR1 ENHRY and CDR2 SYGVKD. Trimming pared 2 bases from V and 11 bases from J, leaving 13 bases between. The CDR3 totals 14 residues. CDR3 residues: CAISEMQEVPPLHF. CDR3 coding DNA: TGTGCCATCAGTGAGATGCAGGAGGTTCCACCCCTCCACTTT.

V is TRBV15 and J is TRBJ1-2; D is possibly TRBD1 (6 bases). Germline assignment: CDR1 LNHNV and CDR2 YYDKDF (reference sequence). This CDR3 contains 16 residues. Trimming took 4 bases from V and 4 from J, leaving 19 bases between them. The CDR3 here is CATSNGGALQVYGYTF. In DNA, the CDR3 is TGTGCCACCAGCAACGGGGGGGCGTTACAGGTCTATGGCTACACCTTC.

The V and J genes are TRBV7-3 and TRBJ2-3; D remains ambiguous. Germline-derived CDR1 and CDR2 are SGHTA and FQGTGA. The CDR3 is 12 residues long. Deletions cut 2 bases from V and 4 bases from J, with 4 bases between. For the CDR3, the DNA is TGTGCCAGCAGCTTACCCGCAGATACGCAGTATTTT. Encoded protein: CASSLPADTQYF.

This chain connects TRBV14 to TRBJ1-2, with 7 bases that match TRBD1. Germline CDR1 SGHDN, CDR2 FVKESK. The V segment lost 2 bases and the J segment 0 bases; nucleotides outside the gene matches: 6. This CDR3 is built from 16 residues. CDR3 DNA sequence: TGTGCCAGCAGCCAATTCTTAGGGACAGCTAACTATGGCTACACCTTC. Protein product: CASSQFLGTANYGYTF. The whole variable domain, filled in from reference TRBV14 and TRBJ1-2, reads EAGVTQFPSHSVIEKGQTVTLRCDPISGHDNLYWYRRVMGKEIKFLLHFVKESKQDESGMPNNRFLAERTGGTYSTLKVQPAELEDSGVYFCASSQFLGTANYGYTFGSGTRLTVV.

The J gene is TRBJ2-3, the V gene TRBV10-3; the D is unclear. The CDR3 runs to 15 residues. Germline CDR1 reads ENHRY; CDR2 reads SYGVKD. The V gene lost 0 bases and the J gene lost 11 bases, with 18 bases spanning the gap. The CDR3, as DNA: TGTGCCATCAGTGAGTCGAGTCAGGTCCACCAGATGCAGTATTTT. It is translated as CAISESSQVHQMQYF.

The chain uses TRBV5-4 and TRBJ1-3; perhaps TRBD1 as D (6 bases). The germline V gene has CDR1 SGHNT and CDR2 YYREEE (reference sequence). V was shortened by 2 bases and J by 0 bases, with 12 bases between the two germline ends. This CDR3 has 16 residues. CDR3 region: CASSFRDTNSGNTIYF. Here the CDR3 DNA reads TGTGCCAGCAGCTTCCGGGACACTAACTCTGGAAACACCATATATTTT.